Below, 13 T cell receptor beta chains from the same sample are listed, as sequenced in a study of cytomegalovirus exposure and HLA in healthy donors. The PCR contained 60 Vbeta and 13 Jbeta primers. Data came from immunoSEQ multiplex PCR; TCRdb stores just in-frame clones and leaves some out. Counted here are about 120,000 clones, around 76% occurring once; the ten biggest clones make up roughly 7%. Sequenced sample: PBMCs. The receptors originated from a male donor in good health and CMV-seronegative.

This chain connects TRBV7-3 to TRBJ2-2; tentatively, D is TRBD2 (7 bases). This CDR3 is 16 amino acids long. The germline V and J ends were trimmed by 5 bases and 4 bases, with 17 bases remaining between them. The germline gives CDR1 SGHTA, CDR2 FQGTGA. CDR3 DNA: TGTGCCAGCAGCAAGGGAGGGGGGTTTTCCACCGGGGAGCTGTTTTTT. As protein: CASSKGGGFSTGELFF.

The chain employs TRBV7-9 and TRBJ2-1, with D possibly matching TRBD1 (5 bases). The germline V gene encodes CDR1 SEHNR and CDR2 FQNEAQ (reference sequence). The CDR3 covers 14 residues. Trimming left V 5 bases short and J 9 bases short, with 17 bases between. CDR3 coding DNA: TGTGCCAGCAGCCAGGGTGGGCTTAGGGGTGAGCAGTTCTTC. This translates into CASSQGGLRGEQFF.

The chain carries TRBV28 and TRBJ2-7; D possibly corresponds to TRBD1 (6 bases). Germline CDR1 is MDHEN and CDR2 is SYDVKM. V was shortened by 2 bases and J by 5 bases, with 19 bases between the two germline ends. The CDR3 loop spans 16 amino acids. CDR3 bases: TGTGCCAGCAGTTTAAGGCTAACACAGGGTTTTCACGAGCAGTACTTC. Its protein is CASSLRLTQGFHEQYF. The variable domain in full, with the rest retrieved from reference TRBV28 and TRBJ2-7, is DVKVTQSSRYLVKRTGEKVFLECVQDMDHENMFWYRQDPGLGLRLIYFSYDVKMKEKGDIPEGYSVSREKKERFSLILESASTNQTSMYLCASSLRLTQGFHEQYFGPGTRLTVT.

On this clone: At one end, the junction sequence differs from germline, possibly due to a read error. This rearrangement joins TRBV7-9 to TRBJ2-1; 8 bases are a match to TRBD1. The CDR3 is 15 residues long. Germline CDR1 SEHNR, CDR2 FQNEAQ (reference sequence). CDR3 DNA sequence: TGTTCCAGCAGCTGGGCCCGGACAGGGACAAATGAGCAGTTCTTC. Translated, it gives CSSSWARTGTNEQFF. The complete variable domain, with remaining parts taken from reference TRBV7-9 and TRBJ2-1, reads DTGVSQNPRHKITKRGQNVTFRCDPISEHNRLYWYRQTLGQGPEFLTYFQNEAQLEKSRLLSDRFSAERPKGSFSTLEIQRTEQGDSAMYLCSSSWARTGTNEQFFGPGTRLTVL.

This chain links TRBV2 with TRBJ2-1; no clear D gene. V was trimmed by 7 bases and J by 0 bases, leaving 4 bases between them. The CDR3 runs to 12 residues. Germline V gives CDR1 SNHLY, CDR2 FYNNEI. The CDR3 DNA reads TGTGCCAGCATCGGCTCCTACAATGAGCAGTTCTTC. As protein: CASIGSYNEQFF.

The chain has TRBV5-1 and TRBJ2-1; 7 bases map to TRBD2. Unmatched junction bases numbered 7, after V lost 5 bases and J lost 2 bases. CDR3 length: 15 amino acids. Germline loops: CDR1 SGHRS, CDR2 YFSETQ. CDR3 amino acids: CASSLVSGAYNEQFF. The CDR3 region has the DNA TGCGCCAGCAGTCTTGTGAGCGGGGCCTACAATGAGCAGTTCTTC.

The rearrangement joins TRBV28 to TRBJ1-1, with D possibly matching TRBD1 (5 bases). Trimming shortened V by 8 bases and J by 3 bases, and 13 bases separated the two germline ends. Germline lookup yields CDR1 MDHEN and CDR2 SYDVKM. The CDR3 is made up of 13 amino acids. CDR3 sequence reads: CASDGAGDTEAFF. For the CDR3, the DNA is TGTGCCAGCGATGGGGCTGGGGACACTGAAGCTTTCTTT.

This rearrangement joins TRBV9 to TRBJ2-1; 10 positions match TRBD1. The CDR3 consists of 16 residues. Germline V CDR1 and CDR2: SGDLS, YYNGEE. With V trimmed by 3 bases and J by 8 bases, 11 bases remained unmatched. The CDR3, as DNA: TGTGCCAGCAGCGACCCCGGGACAGGGGCCTTCGATGAGCAGTTCTTC. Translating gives CASSDPGTGAFDEQFF.

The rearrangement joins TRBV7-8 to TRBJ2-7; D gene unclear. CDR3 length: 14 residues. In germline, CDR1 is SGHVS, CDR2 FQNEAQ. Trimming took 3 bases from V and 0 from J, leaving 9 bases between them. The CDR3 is CASSLVPSSYEQYF. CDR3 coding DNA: TGTGCCAGCAGCTTGGTCCCTAGCTCCTACGAGCAGTACTTC.

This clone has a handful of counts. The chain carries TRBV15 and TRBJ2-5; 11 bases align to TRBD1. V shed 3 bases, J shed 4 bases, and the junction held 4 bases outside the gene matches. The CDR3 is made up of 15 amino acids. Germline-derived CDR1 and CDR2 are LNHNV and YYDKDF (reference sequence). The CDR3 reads CATSRGGQGGETQYF. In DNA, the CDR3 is TGTGCCACCAGCAGGGGGGGACAGGGGGGAGAGACCCAGTACTTC.

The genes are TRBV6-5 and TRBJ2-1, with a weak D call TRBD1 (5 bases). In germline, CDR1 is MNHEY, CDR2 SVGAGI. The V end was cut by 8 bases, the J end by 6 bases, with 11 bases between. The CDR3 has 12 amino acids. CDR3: CASDRQLNEQFF. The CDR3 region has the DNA TGTGCCAGCGACAGACAGCTCAATGAGCAGTTCTTC.

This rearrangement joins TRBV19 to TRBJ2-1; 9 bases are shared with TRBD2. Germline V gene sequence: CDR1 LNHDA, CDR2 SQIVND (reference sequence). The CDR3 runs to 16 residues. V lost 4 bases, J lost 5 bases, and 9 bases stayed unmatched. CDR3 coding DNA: TGTGCCAGTAGTAAAACTAGCGGGCTCAGGGACAATGAGCAGTTCTTC. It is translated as CASSKTSGLRDNEQFF.

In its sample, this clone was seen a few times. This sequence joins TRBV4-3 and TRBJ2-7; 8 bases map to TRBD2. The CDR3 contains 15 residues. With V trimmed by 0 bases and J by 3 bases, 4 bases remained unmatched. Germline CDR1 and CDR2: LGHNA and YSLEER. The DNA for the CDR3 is TGCGCCAGCAGCCAAGAGGTTAGCGGGATCTACGAGCAGTACTTC. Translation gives CASSQEVSGIYEQYF.